A selection of T cell receptor beta chains follows, all from one sample in a study of T cells in Graves' hyperthyroidism and ophthalmopathy. TCRdb redid the calling of the multiplex PCR reads with MiXCR, one entry per CDR3 protein. The table lists approximately 640,000 distinct CDR3 sequences, around 15% of them singletons. Sequences were obtained from blood. All receptors come from a woman aged 25 to 39 with Graves' hyperthyroidism. CDR3s include the opening cysteine and the closing phenylalanine or tryptophan. D genes are given only for firm matches. Size is omitted from some rows. Given values are once, few, many or a class for expanded clones.

clone size | J gene | V gene | D gene | CDR3 DNA | CDR3 protein
many | TRBJ2-7 | TRBV12-3/TRBV12-4 | TRBD2 | TGTGCCAGCAGTTTCCTGGCGGGAGCCGACTACGAGCAGTACTTC | CASSFLAGADYEQYF
few | TRBJ2-1 | TRBV5-6 | . | TGTGCCAGCGGGCGAGCCTCCTACAATGAGCAGTTCTTC | CASGRASYNEQFF
many | TRBJ2-7 | TRBV6-6 | TRBD1 | TGTGCCAGCAGTTACGCGACAGGGGGGCACGAGCAGTACTTC | CASSYATGGHEQYF
many | TRBJ2-7 | TRBV12-3/TRBV12-4 | . | TGTGCCAGCAGCCTAAGGACAGCATCCTACGAGCAGTACTTC | CASSLRTASYEQYF
few | TRBJ2-3 | TRBV12-3/TRBV12-4 | . | TGTGCCAGCAGTCGCAGGGCAGATACGCAGTATTTT | CASSRRADTQYF
. | TRBJ1-4 | TRBV20-1 | . | TGCAGTGCTGGGGCGGGGGATAATGAAAAACTGTTTTTT | CSAGAGDNEKLFF
few | TRBJ1-3 | TRBV28 | TRBD1 | TGTGCCAGCAGACAGGGGCACTCTGGAAACACCATATATTTT | CASRQGHSGNTIYF
. | TRBJ2-3 | TRBV6-5 | . | TGTGCCAGCAGTTACGTAGCAGGAGAGCCAGATACGCAGTATTTT | CASSYVAGEPDTQYF
few | TRBJ1-2 | TRBV12-3/TRBV12-4 | TRBD1 | TGTGCCAGCAGCCTCCGGGGGCAGAGCCAGGGGGGGGGCTACACCTTC | CASSLRGQSQGGGYTF
few | TRBJ2-5 | TRBV6-1 | . | TGTGCCAGCAGTGTCGCAGGGCTTGAGACCCAGTACTTC | CASSVAGLETQYF
many | TRBJ2-1 | TRBV18 | . | TGTGCCAGCTCACCACCGTTACGGGACGATGAGCAGTTCTTC | CASSPPLRDDEQFF
many | TRBJ2-3 | TRBV10-3 | TRBD2 | TGTGCCATCAGTGAGTCGGCTAGCGGGATCACAGATACGCAGTATTTT | CAISESASGITDTQYF
many | TRBJ2-7 | TRBV2 | TRBD2 | TGTGCCAGCAGTGAAGGGTTATCTGCGGGAGCTCACGAGCAGTACTTC | CASSEGLSAGAHEQYF
. | TRBJ2-5 | TRBV5-1 | TRBD2 | TGCGCCAGCAGCATTCAAGCGGGAGGCCCCAGCAAGACCCAGTACTTC | CASSIQAGGPSKTQYF
many | TRBJ2-1 | TRBV28 | TRBD2 | TGTGCCAGCAGTTTACCCGGGACTAGGAATGAGCAGTTCTTC | CASSLPGTRNEQFF
few | TRBJ2-1 | TRBV7-9 | TRBD2 | TGTGCCAGCAGCTCAAGTCGGATTAGCGGGAGGGCCAGAAATGAGCAGTTCTTC | CASSSSRISGRARNEQFF
many | TRBJ2-1 | TRBV12-3/TRBV12-4 | . | TGTGCCAGCAGTCCAGGCTGGACGTATGAGCAGTTCTTC | CASSPGWTYEQFF
many | TRBJ2-7 | TRBV11-2 | TRBD2 | TGTGCCAGCAGCAAAGCGGGAGAGACAGGAGAGCAGTACTTC | CASSKAGETGEQYF
. | TRBJ2-7 | TRBV7-2 | TRBD2 | TGTGCCAGCAGCCGAGGCCGGGGGGATCACAATGAGCAGTACTTC | CASSRGRGDHNEQYF
many | TRBJ2-1 | TRBV28 | . | TGTGCCAGCAGTTTATCCCCCCTAGGTGAGCAGTTCTTC | CASSLSPLGEQFF
. | TRBJ2-7 | TRBV4-3 | . | TGCGCCAGCAGCCAAGCGTTCAGCGGCCCATACGAGCAGTACTTC | CASSQAFSGPYEQYF
few | TRBJ2-1 | TRBV5-1 | TRBD1 | TGCGCCAGCAGCATCACCGGGACAGGGTTCTACAATGAGCAGTTCTTC | CASSITGTGFYNEQFF
many | TRBJ2-2 | TRBV11-2 | TRBD2 | TGTGCCAGCAGCTTACTCGGACTAGCGGTCGGGGAGCTGTTTTTT | CASSLLGLAVGELFF
few | TRBJ2-3 | TRBV11-3 | . | TGTGCCAGCAGCTTAGTGAAAGGGGGTTTAACAGATACGCAGTATTTT | CASSLVKGGLTDTQYF